This entry concerns a single T cell receptor (beta chain). Study members were between roughly 18 and 89 years old and lived in around 24 US regions. Donors in Cohort 3 counted as recovered after two negative PCRs, clearance, or symptom resolution. V dropped 3 bases and J dropped 5 bases, with 10 bases sitting between them. Germline values: CDR1 SGHNT, CDR2 YENEEA. There are 13 residues in the CDR3. This entry belongs to a study of blood T cell repertoires in COVID-19. In the original analysis: Estimates of nucleated cell counts were drawn from the amplification of reference gene primers. Only in-frame clones appear in the TCRdb table, and some are missing; sequencing was by immunoSEQ multiplex PCR. Clone size and the V and J calls come from that table; the DNA yielded D and trimming. The sample has fewer than 500,000 clones, more than 75% seen once.

The gene calls are TRBV11-3 and TRBJ1-1, with a weak D call TRBD1 (5 bases). Sequencing was carried out using PBMCs or T cells enriched from blood (not recorded which). The TCR was taken from a man aged 25 to 40 who had recovered from COVID-19. Here the CDR3 reads CASSFDGGTEAFF. In DNA form, the CDR3 reads TGTGCCAGCAGCTTCGACGGGGGAACTGAAGCTTTCTTT. Together with reference TRBV11-3 and TRBJ1-1, the CDR3 gives the full variable domain: EAGVVQSPRYKIIEKKQPVAFWCNPISGHNTLYWYLQNLGQGPELLIRYENEEAVDDSQLPKDRFSAERLKGVDSTLKIQPAELGDSAVYLCASSFDGGTEAFFGQGTRLTVV.